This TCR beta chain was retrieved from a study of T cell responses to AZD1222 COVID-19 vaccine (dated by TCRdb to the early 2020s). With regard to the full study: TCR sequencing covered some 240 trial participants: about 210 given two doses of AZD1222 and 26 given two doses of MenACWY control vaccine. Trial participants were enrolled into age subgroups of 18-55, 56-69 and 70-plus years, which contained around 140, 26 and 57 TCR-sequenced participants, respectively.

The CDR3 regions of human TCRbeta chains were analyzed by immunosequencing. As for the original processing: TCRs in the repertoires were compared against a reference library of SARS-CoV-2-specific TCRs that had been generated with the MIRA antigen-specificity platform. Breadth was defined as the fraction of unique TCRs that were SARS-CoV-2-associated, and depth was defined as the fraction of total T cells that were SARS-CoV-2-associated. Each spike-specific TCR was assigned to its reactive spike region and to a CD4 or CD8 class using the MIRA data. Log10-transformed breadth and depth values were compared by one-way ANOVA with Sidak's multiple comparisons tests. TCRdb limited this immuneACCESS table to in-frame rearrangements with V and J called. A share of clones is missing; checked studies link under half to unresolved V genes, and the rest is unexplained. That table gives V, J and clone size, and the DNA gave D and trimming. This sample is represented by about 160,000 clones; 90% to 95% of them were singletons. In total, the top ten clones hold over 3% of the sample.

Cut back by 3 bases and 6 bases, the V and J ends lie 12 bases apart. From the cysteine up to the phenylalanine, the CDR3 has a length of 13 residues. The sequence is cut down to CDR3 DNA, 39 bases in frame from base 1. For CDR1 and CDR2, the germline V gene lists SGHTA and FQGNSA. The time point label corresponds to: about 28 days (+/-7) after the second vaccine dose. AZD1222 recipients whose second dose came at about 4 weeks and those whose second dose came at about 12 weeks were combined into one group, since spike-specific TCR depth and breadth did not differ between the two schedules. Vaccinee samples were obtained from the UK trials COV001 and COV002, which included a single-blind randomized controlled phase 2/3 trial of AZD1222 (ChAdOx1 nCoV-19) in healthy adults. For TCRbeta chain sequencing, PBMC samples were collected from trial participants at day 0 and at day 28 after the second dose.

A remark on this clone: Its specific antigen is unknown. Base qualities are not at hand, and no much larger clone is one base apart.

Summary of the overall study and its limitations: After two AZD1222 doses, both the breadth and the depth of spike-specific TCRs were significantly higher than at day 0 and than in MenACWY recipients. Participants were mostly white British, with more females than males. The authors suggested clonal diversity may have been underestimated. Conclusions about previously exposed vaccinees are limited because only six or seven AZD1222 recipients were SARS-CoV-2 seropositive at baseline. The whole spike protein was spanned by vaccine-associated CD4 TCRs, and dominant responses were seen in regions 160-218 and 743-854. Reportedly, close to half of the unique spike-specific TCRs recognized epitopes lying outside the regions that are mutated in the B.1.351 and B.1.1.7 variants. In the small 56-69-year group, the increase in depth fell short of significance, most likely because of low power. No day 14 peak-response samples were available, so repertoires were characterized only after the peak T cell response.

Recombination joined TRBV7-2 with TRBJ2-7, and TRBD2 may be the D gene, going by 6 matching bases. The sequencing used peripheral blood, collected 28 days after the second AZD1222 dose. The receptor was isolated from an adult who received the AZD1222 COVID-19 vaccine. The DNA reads TGTGCCAGCAGCTTGGGACTTTCTTCCGAGCAGTACTTC. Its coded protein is CASSLGLSSEQYF.